This TCR beta chain is drawn from a study of beta chain features in type 1 diabetes (dated by TCRdb to the late 2010s). Broadly, across the study: Mean age, gender distribution, total cell number and subset yield were not different between patients and healthy donors. In the study, TCRB repertoires of sorted circulating CD4+ T cell subsets from recently diagnosed type 1 diabetes patients were compared with those of matched healthy donors. Whereas all 28 donors provided naive and central memory subsets, regulatory and stem cell-like memory subsets were isolated from just 8 patients and about 8 healthy donors. A total of roughly 99,000,000 sorted cells were examined across all samples, and the number of cells per subset was strongly correlated with RNA yield. What the work shows at the level of the full study, not this receptor alone: Because cDNA was sequenced instead of genomic DNA, highly expressing activated cells could be over-represented, though the groups showed no difference in activation or CD3 levels. In all four CD4+ subsets, TCRB CDR3 length was moderately but significantly shorter in type 1 diabetes patients. Only small numbers of individuals were included in the HLA sub-analyses, which left unresolved whether HLA type had any influence on TCRB rearrangement. The naive, central memory and regulatory TCRB repertoires appeared to resemble one another more closely among patients than among healthy donors. Shorter templates might be favored by PCR, yet because patient and control samples were amplified and corrected together, any such skew would affect both groups equally. Fewer insertions and more nucleotide deletions at VDJ recombination sites were observed in patients with type 1 diabetes, implying thymic rearrangement abnormalities.

With regard to this clone: Its antigen remains unidentified. Base qualities are missing; no much larger clone stands one base away.

A single peripheral blood draw of about 116 mL on average was collected from each donor into heparinised tubes. A BD FACSAria II and a panel including CD45RO, CCR7, CD25, CD127, CD95 and CD27 were used to sort naive, central memory, regulatory and stem cell-like memory CD4+ T cells. A purity above 95% was achieved for all sorted populations. PBMCs were separated immediately by Lymphoprep density gradient centrifugation and were stained directly, without being cultured. So that batch effects would be minimized, each experiment stained and sorted samples in pairs, pairing one healthy donor with one patient. All of the isolated RNA was reverse transcribed with the High Capacity cDNA Reverse Transcription Kit, so expressed TCRB transcripts were sequenced. Deep immunoSEQ sequencing was performed on naive, central memory and regulatory T cell samples, with an average of about 3.57 million total reads per sample. Sorted cells were lysed in RLT buffer, and RNA was extracted using DNase-treated RNeasy Micro or Mini kits according to cell number. To prevent cross-contamination, every cell subset was processed on its own, while patient and healthy donor samples were processed together. TCRB sequences were amplified from cDNA with the immunoSEQ multiplex PCR, producing 87-bp fragments spanning the CDR3 region. Sequencing of the amplicons was performed on the Illumina HiSeq platform. In the paper's pipeline: PCR bias was computationally corrected using synthetic template baselines, reads within Hamming distance 2 were collapsed, and singletons that could not be merged were discarded. Reads were aligned against IMGT to assign V, D and J genes, CDR3 length and insertions or deletions at six rearrangement sites. Clonotype counts were normalized to sorted cell number within each subset before computing true diversity and Gini coefficients with the tcR R package. The overlap coefficient, calculated on TCRB nucleotide sequences, was used to measure repertoire sharing. Out-of-frame TCRB sequences from naive cells were analyzed as a proxy for the pre-selection repertoire. Sourced from immuneACCESS, this table was stored by TCRdb with only in-frame sequences that have V and J called. A share of the clones is absent; for the studies checked, an unresolved V gene accounts for under half, and the remainder has no known explanation. D and trimming come from the DNA, and the V and J calls and clone size come from that table. This sample comprises 200,000 to 300,000 clones, roughly 10% of them detected only once. Around 0.015% of the sample lies in the top ten.

The germline V gene encodes CDR1 KGHSH and CDR2 LQKENI. The CDR3 holds 13 amino acids from the cysteine to the phenylalanine. Here the CDR3 DNA is all that survives: 39 bases in frame from base 1. The trim is 5 bases for V and 1 base for J, with a gap of 8 bases between the germline ends. This receptor was obtained from a man aged 25-45 years with type 1 diabetes. The chain joins TRBV18 to TRBJ1-1; the D gene is perhaps TRBD1, on 6 matching bases. Source material: naive CD4+ T cells from blood. Sample cell subset or site, as interpreted from the label and publication: true naive CD4+ T cells. DNA sequence: TGTGCCAGCTCAACAGGGCAGAACACTGAAGCTTTCTTT. Translated, it gives CASSTGQNTEAFF.